The next 31 T cell receptor beta chains were all read from a single sample in a study of human T cells and chemical hapten exposure. TCRdb ran MiXCR on the RACE reads and lists one entry per CDR3 protein. This sample has 250,000 or so distinct CDR3 sequences, with just under 8% found just once. The time point denotes: pre-sensitization, week 0. Treatment meaning: therapeutic diphenylcyclopropenone sensitization with weekly scalp DPC. Sample: whole blood, taken in connection with sensitization to the hapten diphenylcyclopropenone (DPC). These receptors were obtained from a man aged 18 to 30 with alopecia areata. Some clones in this sample may be carry-over from other donors' samples.

The J gene is TRBJ2-1, the V gene TRBV11-2; D unresolved. V shed 2 bases and J shed 12 bases, with 14 bases lying between them. Germline assignment: CDR1 SGHAT and CDR2 FQNNGV. The CDR3 runs 13 residues. CDR3 sequence: CASSLRAALGQFF. DNA for the CDR3: TGTGCCAGCAGCTTAAGAGCCGCGTTGGGGCAGTTCTTC.

In its sample, this clonotype was seen a few times. This chain links TRBV6-5 with TRBJ2-2; D may be TRBD1 (6 bases). Deletions cut 2 bases from V and 1 base from J, with 8 bases between. The CDR3 extends over 15 amino acids. Germline V gene lookup returns CDR1 MNHEY and CDR2 SVGAGI. The CDR3 reads CASSYEQGNTGELFF. Written as DNA, the CDR3 is TGTGCCAGCAGTTACGAACAGGGGAACACCGGGGAGCTGTTTTTT.

This chain joins TRBV18 and TRBJ2-3; 8 bases are shared with TRBD2. This CDR3 has 16 amino acids. Trimming took 3 bases from V and 2 from J; bases not matched to a gene: 7. Germline values: CDR1 KGHSH, CDR2 LQKENI. The CDR3 nucleotides are TGTGCCAGCTCACCCGGAGCTAGCGGGCACACAGATACGCAGTATTTT. Encoded protein: CASSPGASGHTDTQYF.

This clonotype was recorded many times. This rearrangement joins TRBV4-3 to TRBJ1-6; 7 nucleotides align to TRBD1. There are 16 residues in the CDR3. The germline CDR1 and CDR2 sequences are LGHNA and YSLEER. The junction had 4 bases not matched to a gene; V was cut back by 0 bases and J by 5 bases. CDR3 nucleotides: TGCGCCAGCAGCCAAGAAGACAGGGCCGATAATTCACCCCTCCACTTT. Translation gives CASSQEDRADNSPLHF.

This clonotype appeared a few times. This rearrangement joins TRBV12-3 or TRBV12-4 to TRBJ2-2, with 7 bases matching TRBD1. This CDR3 comprises 14 residues. With V trimmed by 5 bases and J by 6 bases, 6 bases remained unmatched. The CDR3 bases are TGTGCCAGCAGTCCGGATACAGGGGCCGGGGAGCTGTTTTTT. It codes for CASSPDTGAGELFF.

This clonotype was seen a few times. Here the CDR3 reads CASRIRLMNTEAFF. The DNA of the CDR3 is TGTGCCAGCAGGATACGGCTTATGAACACTGAAGCTTTCTTT. The rearrangement joins TRBV27 to TRBJ1-1; D is ambiguous. The CDR3 covers 14 residues. Trimming removed 6 bases at V and 0 bases at J, with 11 bases between. CDR1 MNHEY and CDR2 SMNVEV come from the germline V gene (reference sequence).

The chain is built from TRBV20-1 and TRBJ1-5; weak D call: TRBD1 (5 bases). The V gene's germline CDR1 is DFQATT and CDR2 SNEGSKA (reference sequence). Trimming shortened V by 0 bases and J by 7 bases, and 16 bases separated the two germline ends. CDR3 length: 15 amino acids. The CDR3 DNA reads TGCAGTGCTAGAGAAGGTGGCAGGGACGGCCAGCCCCAGCATTTT. It specifies CSAREGGRDGQPQHF.

This chain connects TRBV5-1 to TRBJ2-1; TRBD2 matches at 10 bases. This CDR3 spans 14 amino acids. CDR1 SGHRS and CDR2 YFSETQ come from the germline V gene. The junction had 6 bases not matched to a gene; V was cut back by 5 bases and J by 7 bases. In DNA, the CDR3 is TGCGCCAGCAGATATAGCGGGGGGCCTAATGAGCAGTTCTTC. Protein sequence: CASRYSGGPNEQFF.

This clonotype was counted only a few times. The chain employs TRBV6-1 and TRBJ2-7, with D possibly being TRBD1 (6 bases). CDR3 size: 12 residues. Germline V CDR1 and CDR2: MNHNS, SASEGT. V lost 10 bases, J lost 3 bases, and 13 bases lay in between. CDR3 coding DNA: TGTGCCATACAGGGTCTTGGCTACGAGCAGTACTTC. It specifies CAIQGLGYEQYF.

At least ten counts were recorded for this clonotype. The chain links TRBV14 to TRBJ2-5, with D unclear. The V gene's germline CDR1 is SGHDN and CDR2 FVKESK. This CDR3 contains 16 residues. The germline V and J ends were trimmed by 2 bases and 1 base, with 14 bases remaining between them. This CDR3 is CASSQIYRSIQETQYF. The CDR3 nucleotides read TGTGCCAGCAGCCAAATCTACAGATCTATCCAAGAGACCCAGTACTTC.

This clonotype was observed a handful of times. The genes are TRBV5-6 and TRBJ1-1, with D hard to call. Germline V gene lookup returns CDR1 SGHDT and CDR2 YYEEEE. The CDR3 is made up of 16 amino acids. Deletions cut 4 bases from V and 3 bases from J, with 19 bases between. Here the CDR3 DNA reads TGTGCCAGCAGCGAAACCATTACTCGGGCTGACACTGAAGCTTTCTTT. It is translated as CASSETITRADTEAFF.

This clonotype has more than one count but fewer than ten. The gene calls are TRBV28 and TRBJ2-7; D is unresolved. Germline V gene lookup returns CDR1 MDHEN and CDR2 SYDVKM. Trimming pared 6 bases from V and 4 bases from J, leaving 19 bases between. The CDR3 sequence is 15 residues long. The CDR3 DNA sequence: TGTGCCAGCAGCCCTACCCTTCCGACTCCATACGAGCAGTACGTC. Its protein is CASSPTLPTPYEQYV.

The chain links TRBV27 to TRBJ2-7; TRBD2 might be the D (5 bases). The V end lost 2 bases, the J end lost 3 bases, and 17 bases lay between the germline ends. This CDR3 has 16 residues. Looked up from germline, CDR1 is MNHEY and CDR2 is SMNVEV (reference sequence). The CDR3 here is CASSLREPGKGYEQYF. The CDR3 DNA sequence: TGTGCCAGCAGTTTACGCGAACCGGGAAAGGGCTACGAGCAGTACTTC.

The chain uses TRBV12-5 and TRBJ2-5, with a possible D match to TRBD2 (6 bases). This CDR3 spans 13 amino acids. Trimming left V 4 bases short and J 2 bases short, with 8 bases between. Germline assignment: CDR1 LGHNT and CDR2 FRNRAP. The CDR3 DNA reads TGTGCTAGTGGTTCGGGACTTCAAGAGACCCAGTACTTC. Protein product: CASGSGLQETQYF.

This clonotype was seen repeatedly, ten times or more. Written as DNA, the CDR3 is TGCAGTGCGGGAGAAAGGGACGGGGGAAACACCATATATTTT. It specifies CSAGERDGGNTIYF. The chain couples TRBV20-1 to TRBJ1-3; possible D gene TRBD1, 5 bases. Germline V CDR1 and CDR2: DFQATT, SNEGSKA (reference sequence). The CDR3 runs 14 residues. Between the trimmed V and J ends, which lost 6 bases and 4 bases, there was a span of 16 bases.

V usage is TRBV20-1 and J usage is TRBJ2-5; D possibly corresponds to TRBD1 (6 bases). CDR3 length equals 18 residues. The germline CDR1 and CDR2 sequences are DFQATT and SNEGSKA (reference sequence). Between the trimmed V and J ends, which lost 0 bases and 4 bases, there was a span of 24 bases. The CDR3 region is CSARDHSSGQPWGETQYF. The CDR3, as DNA: TGCAGTGCTAGAGACCACTCTTCCGGACAGCCGTGGGGAGAGACCCAGTACTTC.

The chain recombines TRBV7-2 with TRBJ1-4, with D perhaps TRBD1 (5 bases). Germline-derived CDR1 and CDR2 are SGHTA and FQGNSA. The CDR3 consists of 17 residues. Trimming left V 6 bases short and J 0 bases short, with 17 bases between. CDR3 protein: CASRGGDLIATNEKLFF. The CDR3 DNA follows: TGTGCCAGCAGAGGAGGGGATCTCATTGCAACTAATGAAAAACTGTTTTTT. The full variable domain, completed using reference TRBV7-2 and TRBJ1-4, is GAGVSQSPSNKVTEKGKDVELRCDPISGHTALYWYRQSLGQGLEFLIYFQGNSAPDKSGLPSDRFSAERTGGSVSTLTIQRTQQEDSAVYLCASRGGDLIATNEKLFFGSGTQLSVL.

This clonotype has only a few counts. CDR3 in amino acids: CASSHRDAAYEQYF. The CDR3 region has the DNA TGTGCCAGCAGCCATCGGGACGCAGCCTACGAGCAGTACTTC. This chain connects TRBV7-2 to TRBJ2-7, with D tentatively TRBD1 or TRBD2 (5 bases each). V lost 5 bases and J 2 bases, leaving 13 bases between the germline ends. The CDR3 has 14 amino acids. Per the germline V gene, CDR1 is SGHTA and CDR2 is FQGNSA.

The V call is TRBV20-1, the J call TRBJ2-3; tentative D call: TRBD1 (5 bases). The CDR3 totals 15 residues. The germline V gene encodes CDR1 DFQATT and CDR2 SNEGSKA (reference sequence). Trimming pared 2 bases from V and 4 bases from J, leaving 16 bases between. This chain's CDR3 is CSARFQGLFSDTQYF. In DNA form, the CDR3 reads TGCAGTGCTAGATTCCAGGGCCTATTTTCAGATACGCAGTATTTT.

The chain links TRBV5-1 to TRBJ1-1; the match to TRBD1 covers 11 bases. Germline-derived CDR1 and CDR2 are SGHRS and YFSETQ. This CDR3 has 14 residues. The V gene end was trimmed by 3 bases and the J gene end by 5 bases; junction bases not matched to a gene: 3. The CDR3 reads CASSWTGGKTEAFF. In nucleotides, the CDR3 is TGCGCCAGCAGCTGGACAGGGGGCAAAACTGAAGCTTTCTTT.

The rearrangement uses TRBV12-3 or TRBV12-4 and TRBJ1-1; D remains ambiguous. The ends were cut back, 6 bases at V and 3 bases at J, with 11 bases in the middle. The CDR3 length is 13 residues. The chain's CDR3 is CASSPIRDTEAFF. The CDR3 DNA follows: TGTGCCAGCAGCCCTATACGGGACACTGAAGCTTTCTTT.

The chain combines TRBV25-1 with TRBJ2-5; D might be TRBD2 (6 bases). Per the germline V gene, CDR1 is MGHDK and CDR2 is SYGVNS. Trimming took off 1 base at V and 0 bases at J, with 12 bases between the two ends. This CDR3 contains 16 residues. The CDR3 reads CASSELGRKNQETQYF. The CDR3 DNA follows: TGTGCCAGCAGTGAATTAGGGAGGAAAAACCAAGAGACCCAGTACTTC. Combining the CDR3 with reference TRBV25-1 and TRBJ2-5 gives the whole variable domain EADIYQTPRYLVIGTGKKITLECSQTMGHDKMYWYQQDPGMELHLIHYSYGVNSTEKGDLSSESTVSRIRTEHFPLTLESARPSHTSQYLCASSELGRKNQETQYFGPGTRLLVL.

The chain combines TRBV20-1 with TRBJ2-3, with TRBD1 matching over 11 bases. The V and J ends lost 5 bases and 3 bases, in that order; junction bases with no gene match: 7. This CDR3 region has 15 residues. CDR1 DFQATT and CDR2 SNEGSKA come from the germline V gene (reference sequence). CDR3 bases: TGCAGTGCTGGAGCCGGGGACAGGGGGACAGATACGCAGTATTTT. Translation gives CSAGAGDRGTDTQYF.

This clonotype was found many times. V usage is TRBV7-9 and J usage is TRBJ1-1; TRBD1 is a possible D gene (6 bases). The CDR3 is made up of 15 amino acids. V shed 1 base and J shed 1 base, with 10 bases lying between them. Germline CDR1 SEHNR, CDR2 FQNEAQ (reference sequence). In DNA, the CDR3 is TGTGCCAGCAGCTTAGAGACAGGCGAGAACACTGAAGCTTTCTTT. Amino acids: CASSLETGENTEAFF.

This clonotype has just a few counts. J is TRBJ2-2 and V is TRBV24-1; no clear D. The CDR3 is 14 amino acids. Germline V CDR1 and CDR2: KGHDR, SFDVKD. V shed 7 bases and J shed 5 bases, with 13 bases lying between them. CDR3 DNA: TGTGCCACCAGCAAGCCCGAGAAGACCGGGGAGCTGTTTTTT. It encodes CATSKPEKTGELFF.

V gene TRBV25-1 combines with J gene TRBJ2-5; 10 positions match TRBD1. This CDR3 comprises 14 residues. V lost 3 bases and J lost 7; bases outside the gene matches: 5. Germline values: CDR1 MGHDK, CDR2 SYGVNS. The CDR3 region is CASSEDRGYGTQYF. The CDR3 DNA reads TGTGCCAGCAGTGAGGACAGGGGGTACGGGACCCAGTACTTC.

The CDR3 region is CASSRTGRVSTEAFF. CDR3 in DNA: TGTGCCAGCAGCCGGACAGGTAGAGTAAGCACTGAAGCTTTCTTT. The V gene is TRBV6-2 or TRBV6-3, the J gene TRBJ1-1; 7 bases fit TRBD1. The J segment lost 4 bases and the V segment lost 6 bases, leaving 11 bases of the junction unmatched. Germline-derived CDR1 and CDR2 are MNHEY and SVGEGT. The CDR3 has 15 residues.

This clonotype was picked up a small number of times. The CDR3 loop is CASSLNIQGVQPQHF. The CDR3 DNA sequence: TGTGCCAGCAGTTTAAATATCCAGGGAGTTCAGCCCCAGCATTTT. The genes are TRBV27 and TRBJ1-5, with TRBD1 as a possible D gene (5 bases). Germline assignment: CDR1 MNHEY and CDR2 SMNVEV (reference sequence). The germline V and J ends were trimmed by 2 bases and 6 bases, with 14 bases remaining between them. The length of the CDR3 is 15 residues.

In this sample, this clonotype turned up a few times. The V gene is TRBV6-5, the J gene TRBJ1-4, with D perhaps TRBD1 (5 bases). Trimming removed 6 bases from V and 8 bases from J, with 22 bases in between. The CDR3 sequence is 16 residues long. The germline V gene has CDR1 MNHEY and CDR2 SVGAGI. CDR3 nucleotide sequence: TGTGCCAGCAGCTATACTCCCGGGGCCGGAGTCGAAAAACTGTTTTTT. Amino acid sequence: CASSYTPGAGVEKLFF.

The chain carries TRBV4-3 and TRBJ2-7; no clear D. Germline CDR1 LGHNA, CDR2 YSLEER. The CDR3 consists of 14 residues. Trimming removed 4 bases at V and 0 bases at J, with 10 bases between. CDR3 sequence reads: CASSPSINSYEQYF. CDR3 bases: TGCGCCAGCAGCCCAAGCATCAACTCCTACGAGCAGTACTTC.

This clonotype has a single count. A much larger clone differs by one base, so this may be a read error. The chain couples TRBV7-2 to TRBJ1-5, with D unresolved. CDR1 is SGHTA, CDR2 FQGNSA, per germline. V lost 3 bases and J lost 6, with 6 bases in between. The CDR3 loop spans 12 amino acids. For the CDR3, the DNA is TGTGCCAGCAGCTTCACGGGTCAGCCCCAGCATTTT. This encodes CASSFTGQPQHF. Complete variable domain (other parts from reference TRBV7-2 and TRBJ1-5): GAGVSQSPSNKVTEKGKDVELRCDPISGHTALYWYRQSLGQGLEFLIYFQGNSAPDKSGLPSDRFSAERTGGSVSTLTIQRTQQEDSAVYLCASSFTGQPQHFGDGTRLSIL.